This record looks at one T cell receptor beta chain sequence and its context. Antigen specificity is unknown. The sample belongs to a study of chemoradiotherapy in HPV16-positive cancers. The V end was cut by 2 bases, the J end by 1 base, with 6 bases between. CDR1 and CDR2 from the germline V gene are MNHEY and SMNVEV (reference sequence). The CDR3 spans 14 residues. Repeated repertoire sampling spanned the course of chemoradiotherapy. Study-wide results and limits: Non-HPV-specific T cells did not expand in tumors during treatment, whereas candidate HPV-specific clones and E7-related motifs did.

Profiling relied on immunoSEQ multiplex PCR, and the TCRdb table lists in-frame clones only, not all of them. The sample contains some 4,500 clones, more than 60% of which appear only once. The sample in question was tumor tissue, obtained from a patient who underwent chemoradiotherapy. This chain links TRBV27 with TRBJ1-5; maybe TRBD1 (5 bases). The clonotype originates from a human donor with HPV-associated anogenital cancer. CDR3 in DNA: TGTGCCAGCAGTTTACGGGACAGCAATCAGCCCCAGCATTTT. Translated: CASSLRDSNQPQHF.